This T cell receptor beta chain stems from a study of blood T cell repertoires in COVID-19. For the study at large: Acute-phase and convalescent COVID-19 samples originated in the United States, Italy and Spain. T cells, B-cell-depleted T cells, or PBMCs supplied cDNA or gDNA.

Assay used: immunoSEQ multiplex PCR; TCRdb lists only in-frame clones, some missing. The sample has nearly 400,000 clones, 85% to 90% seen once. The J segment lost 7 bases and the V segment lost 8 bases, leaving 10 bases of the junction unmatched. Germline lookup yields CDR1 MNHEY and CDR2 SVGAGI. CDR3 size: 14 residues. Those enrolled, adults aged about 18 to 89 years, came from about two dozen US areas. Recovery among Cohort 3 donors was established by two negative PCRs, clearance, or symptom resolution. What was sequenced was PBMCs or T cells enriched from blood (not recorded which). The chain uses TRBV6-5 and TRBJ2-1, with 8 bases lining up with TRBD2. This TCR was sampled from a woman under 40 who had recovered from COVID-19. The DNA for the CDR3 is TGTGCCAGCGGCGGGGGGCGCGGGTCGAATGAGCAGTTCTTC. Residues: CASGGGRGSNEQFF.